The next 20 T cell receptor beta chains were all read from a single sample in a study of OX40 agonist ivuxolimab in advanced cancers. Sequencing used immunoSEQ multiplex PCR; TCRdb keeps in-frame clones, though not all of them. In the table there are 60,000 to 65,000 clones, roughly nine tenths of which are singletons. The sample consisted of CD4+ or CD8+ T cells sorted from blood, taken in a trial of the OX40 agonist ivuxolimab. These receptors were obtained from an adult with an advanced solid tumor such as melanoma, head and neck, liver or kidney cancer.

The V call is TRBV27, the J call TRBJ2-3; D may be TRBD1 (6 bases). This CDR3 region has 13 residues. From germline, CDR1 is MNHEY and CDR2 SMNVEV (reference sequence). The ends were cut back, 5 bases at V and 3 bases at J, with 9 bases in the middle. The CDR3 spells CASSKQGTDTQYF. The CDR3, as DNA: TGTGCCAGCAGTAAACAGGGTACAGATACGCAGTATTTT.

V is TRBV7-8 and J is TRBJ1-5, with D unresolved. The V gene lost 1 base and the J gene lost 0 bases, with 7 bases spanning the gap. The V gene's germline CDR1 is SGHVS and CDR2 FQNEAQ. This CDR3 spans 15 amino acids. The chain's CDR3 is CASSLGATSNQPQHF. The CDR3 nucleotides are TGTGCCAGCAGCTTAGGGGCCACTAGCAATCAGCCCCAGCATTTT.

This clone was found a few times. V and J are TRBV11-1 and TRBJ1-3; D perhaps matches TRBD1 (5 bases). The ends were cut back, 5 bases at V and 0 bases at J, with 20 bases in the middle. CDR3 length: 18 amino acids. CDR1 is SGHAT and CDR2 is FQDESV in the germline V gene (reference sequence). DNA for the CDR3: TGTGCCAGCAGCCGAAACCGGGACGCATTTTCCTCTGGAAACACCATATATTTT. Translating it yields CASSRNRDAFSSGNTIYF.

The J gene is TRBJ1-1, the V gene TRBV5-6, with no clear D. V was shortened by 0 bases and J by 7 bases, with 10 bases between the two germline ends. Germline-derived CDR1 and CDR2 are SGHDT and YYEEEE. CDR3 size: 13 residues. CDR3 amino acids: CASSLAEEGEAFF. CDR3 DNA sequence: TGTGCCAGCAGCTTGGCCGAGGAGGGTGAAGCTTTCTTT.

The CDR3 region is CASGRDRDNEKLFF. CDR3 in DNA: TGTGCCAGCGGCCGGGACAGGGATAATGAAAAACTGTTTTTT. The chain recombines TRBV6-5 with TRBJ1-4, with 9 bases matching TRBD1. The CDR3 spans 14 residues. Germline CDR1 reads MNHEY; CDR2 reads SVGAGI. The V segment lost 8 bases and the J segment 4 bases; nucleotides outside the gene matches: 5.

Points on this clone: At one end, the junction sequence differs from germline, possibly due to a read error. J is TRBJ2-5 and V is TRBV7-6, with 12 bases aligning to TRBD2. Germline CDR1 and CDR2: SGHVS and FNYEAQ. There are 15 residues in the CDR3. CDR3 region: CASSLAGGRQETQYF. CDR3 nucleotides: TGTGCCAGCAGCCTAGCGGGAGGGCGACAAGAGACCCAGTACTTC.

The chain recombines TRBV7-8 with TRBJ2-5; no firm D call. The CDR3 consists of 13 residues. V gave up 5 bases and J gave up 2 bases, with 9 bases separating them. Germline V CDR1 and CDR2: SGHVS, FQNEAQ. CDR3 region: CASSKGRQETQYF. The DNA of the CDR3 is TGTGCCAGCAGCAAAGGGCGTCAAGAGACCCAGTACTTC. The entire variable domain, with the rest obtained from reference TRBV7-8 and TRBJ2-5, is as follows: GAGVSQSPRYKVAKRGQDVALRCDPISGHVSLFWYQQALGQGPEFLTYFQNEAQLDKSGLPSDRFFAERPEGSVSTLKIQRTQQEDSAVYLCASSKGRQETQYFGPGTRLLVL.

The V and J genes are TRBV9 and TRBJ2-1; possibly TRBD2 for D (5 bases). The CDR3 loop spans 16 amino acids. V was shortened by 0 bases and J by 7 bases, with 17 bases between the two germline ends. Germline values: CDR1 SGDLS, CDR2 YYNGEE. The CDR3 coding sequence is TGTGCCAGCAGCGTAGTGTCCGGGATTTTAAGAAATGAGCAGTTCTTC. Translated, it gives CASSVVSGILRNEQFF. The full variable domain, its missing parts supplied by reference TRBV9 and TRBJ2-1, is DSGVTQTPKHLITATGQRVTLRCSPRSGDLSVYWYQQSLDQGLQFLIQYYNGEERAKGNILERFSAQQFPDLHSELNLSSLELGDSALYFCASSVVSGILRNEQFFGPGTRLTVL.

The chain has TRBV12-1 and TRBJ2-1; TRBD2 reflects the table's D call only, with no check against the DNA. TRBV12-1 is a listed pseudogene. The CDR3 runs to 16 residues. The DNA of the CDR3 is TGTGCCAGCAGCTTTGGGAGCGGCCCCTCCTACAATGAGCAGTTCTTC. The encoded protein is CASSFGSGPSYNEQFF.

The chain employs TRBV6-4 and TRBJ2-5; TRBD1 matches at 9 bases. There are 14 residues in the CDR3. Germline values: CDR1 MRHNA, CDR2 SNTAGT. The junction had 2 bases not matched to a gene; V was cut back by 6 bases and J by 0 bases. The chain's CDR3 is CASSGTGNQETQYF. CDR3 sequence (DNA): TGTGCCAGCAGCGGGACAGGGAACCAAGAGACCCAGTACTTC.

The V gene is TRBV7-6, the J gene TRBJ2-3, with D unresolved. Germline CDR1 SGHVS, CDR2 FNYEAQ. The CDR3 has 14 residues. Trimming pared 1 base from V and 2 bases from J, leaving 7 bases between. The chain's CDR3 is CASSLGYNTDTQYF. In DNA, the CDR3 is TGTGCCAGCAGCTTAGGATATAACACAGATACGCAGTATTTT.

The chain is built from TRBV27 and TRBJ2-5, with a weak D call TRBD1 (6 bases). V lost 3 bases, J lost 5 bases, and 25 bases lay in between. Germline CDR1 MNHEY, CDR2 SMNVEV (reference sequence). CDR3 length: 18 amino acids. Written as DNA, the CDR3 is TGTGCCAGCAGTTTTCCTTTACGGACAGATATGAAGATTGAGACCCAGTACTTC. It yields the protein CASSFPLRTDMKIETQYF.

Here the CDR3 reads CASSTGTTDTQYF. In DNA form, the CDR3 reads TGTGCCAGCTCGACCGGGACAACAGATACGCAGTATTTT. The chain combines TRBV18 with TRBJ2-3, with a weak D call TRBD1 (6 bases). The V end lost 6 bases, the J end lost 3 bases, and 10 bases lay between the germline ends. Germline assignment: CDR1 KGHSH and CDR2 LQKENI. The CDR3 length is 13 residues.

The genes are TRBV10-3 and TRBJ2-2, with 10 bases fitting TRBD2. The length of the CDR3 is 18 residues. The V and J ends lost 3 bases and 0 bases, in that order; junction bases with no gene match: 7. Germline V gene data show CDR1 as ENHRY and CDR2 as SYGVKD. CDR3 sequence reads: CAISESLTSGANTGELFF. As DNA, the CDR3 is TGTGCCATCAGTGAATCCCTTACTAGCGGGGCGAACACCGGGGAGCTGTTTTTT.

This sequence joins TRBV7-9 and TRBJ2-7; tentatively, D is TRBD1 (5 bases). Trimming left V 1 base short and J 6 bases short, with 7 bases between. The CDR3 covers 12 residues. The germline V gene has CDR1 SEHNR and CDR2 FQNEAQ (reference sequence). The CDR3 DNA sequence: TGTGCCAGCAGCTTAGTGGGGCTCGAGCAGTACTTC. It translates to CASSLVGLEQYF.

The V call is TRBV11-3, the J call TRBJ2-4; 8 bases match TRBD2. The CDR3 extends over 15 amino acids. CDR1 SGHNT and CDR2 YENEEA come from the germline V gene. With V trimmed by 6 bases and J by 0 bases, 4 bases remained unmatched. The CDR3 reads CASRAAGAAKNIQYF. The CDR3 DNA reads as TGTGCCAGCAGGGCAGCGGGGGCAGCCAAAAACATTCAGTACTTC.

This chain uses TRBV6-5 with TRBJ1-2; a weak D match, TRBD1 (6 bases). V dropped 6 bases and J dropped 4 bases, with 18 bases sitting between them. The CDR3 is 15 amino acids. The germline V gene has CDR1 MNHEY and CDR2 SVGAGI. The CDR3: CASSPTTGPGYGYTF. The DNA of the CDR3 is TGTGCCAGCAGCCCCACGACAGGACCGGGCTATGGCTACACCTTC.

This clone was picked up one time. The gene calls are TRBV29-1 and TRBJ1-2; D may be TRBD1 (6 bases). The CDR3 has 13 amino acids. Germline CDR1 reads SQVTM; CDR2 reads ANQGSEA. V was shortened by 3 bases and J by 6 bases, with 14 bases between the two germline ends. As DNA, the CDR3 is TGCAGCGTTGAGGGACAACCCACGAATGGCTACACCTTC. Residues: CSVEGQPTNGYTF.

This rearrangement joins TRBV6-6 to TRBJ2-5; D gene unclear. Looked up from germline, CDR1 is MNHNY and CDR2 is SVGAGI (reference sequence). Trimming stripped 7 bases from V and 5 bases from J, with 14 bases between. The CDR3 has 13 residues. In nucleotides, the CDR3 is TGTGCCAGCACTCAAGAAAAGCCTGAGACCCAGTACTTC. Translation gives CASTQEKPETQYF.

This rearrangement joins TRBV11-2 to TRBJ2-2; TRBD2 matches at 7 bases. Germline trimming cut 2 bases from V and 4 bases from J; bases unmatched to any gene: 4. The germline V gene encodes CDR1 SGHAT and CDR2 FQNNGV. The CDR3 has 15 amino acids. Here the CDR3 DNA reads TGTGCCAGCAGCTTACATCTAGCGGTCACCGGGGAGCTGTTTTTT. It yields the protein CASSLHLAVTGELFF. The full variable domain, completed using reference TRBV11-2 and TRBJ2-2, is EAGVAQSPRYKIIEKRQSVAFWCNPISGHATLYWYQQILGQGPKLLIQFQNNGVVDDSQLPKDRFSAERLKGVDSTLKIQPAKLEDSAVYLCASSLHLAVTGELFFGEGSRLTVL.